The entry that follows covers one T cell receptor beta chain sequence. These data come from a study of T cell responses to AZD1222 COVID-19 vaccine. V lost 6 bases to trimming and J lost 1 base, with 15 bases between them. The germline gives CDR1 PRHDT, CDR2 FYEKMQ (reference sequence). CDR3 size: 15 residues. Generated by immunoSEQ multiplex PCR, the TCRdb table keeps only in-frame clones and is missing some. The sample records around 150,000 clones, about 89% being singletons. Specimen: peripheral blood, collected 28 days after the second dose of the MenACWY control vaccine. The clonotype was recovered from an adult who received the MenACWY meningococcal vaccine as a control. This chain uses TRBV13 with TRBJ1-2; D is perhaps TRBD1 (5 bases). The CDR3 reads CASSSSGQLNYGYTF. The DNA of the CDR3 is TGTGCCAGCAGTTCCTCAGGGCAGCTTAACTATGGCTACACCTTC. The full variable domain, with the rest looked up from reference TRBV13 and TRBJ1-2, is AAGVIQSPRHLIKEKRETATLKCYPIPRHDTVYWYQQGPGQDPQFLISFYEKMQSDKGSIPDRFSAQQFSDYHSELNMSSLELGDSALYFCASSSSGQLNYGYTFGSGTRLTVV.